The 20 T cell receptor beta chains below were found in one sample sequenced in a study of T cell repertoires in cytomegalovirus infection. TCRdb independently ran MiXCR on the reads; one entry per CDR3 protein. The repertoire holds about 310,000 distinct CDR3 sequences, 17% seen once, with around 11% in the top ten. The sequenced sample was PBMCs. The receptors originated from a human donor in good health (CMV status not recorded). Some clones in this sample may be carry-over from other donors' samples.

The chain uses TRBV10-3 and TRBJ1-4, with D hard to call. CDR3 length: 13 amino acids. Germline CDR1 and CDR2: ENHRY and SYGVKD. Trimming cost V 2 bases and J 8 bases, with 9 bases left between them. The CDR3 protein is CAISEGYEEKLFF. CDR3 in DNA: TGTGCCATCAGTGAGGGGTATGAGGAAAAACTGTTTTTT.

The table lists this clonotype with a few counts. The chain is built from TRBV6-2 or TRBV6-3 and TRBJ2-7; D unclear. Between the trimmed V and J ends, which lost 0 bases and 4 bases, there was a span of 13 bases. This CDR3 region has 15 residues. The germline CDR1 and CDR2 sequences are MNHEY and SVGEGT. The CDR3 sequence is CASSYSWALLYEQYF. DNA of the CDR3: TGTGCCAGCAGTTACTCTTGGGCTTTACTTTACGAGCAGTACTTC.

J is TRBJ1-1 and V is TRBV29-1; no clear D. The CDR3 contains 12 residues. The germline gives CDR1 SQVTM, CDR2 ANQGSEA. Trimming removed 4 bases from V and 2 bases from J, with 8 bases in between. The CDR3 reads CSVAGFNTEAFF. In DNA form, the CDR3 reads TGCAGCGTTGCGGGTTTTAACACTGAAGCTTTCTTT.

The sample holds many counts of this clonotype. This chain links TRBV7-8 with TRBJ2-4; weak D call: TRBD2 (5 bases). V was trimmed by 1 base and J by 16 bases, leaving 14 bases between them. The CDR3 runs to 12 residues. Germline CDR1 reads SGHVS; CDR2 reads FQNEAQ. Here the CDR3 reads CASSLGSATIYF. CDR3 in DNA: TGTGCCAGCAGCTTAGGTTCGGCGACTATTTACTTC.

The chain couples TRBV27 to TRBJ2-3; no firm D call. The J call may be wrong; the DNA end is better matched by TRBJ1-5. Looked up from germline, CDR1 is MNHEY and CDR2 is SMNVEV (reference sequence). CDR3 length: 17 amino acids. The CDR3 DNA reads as TGTGCCAGCAGTCCTTGGACTAGCGGGAGTAGCACAGATACGCAGCATTTT. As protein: CASSPWTSGSSTDTQHF.

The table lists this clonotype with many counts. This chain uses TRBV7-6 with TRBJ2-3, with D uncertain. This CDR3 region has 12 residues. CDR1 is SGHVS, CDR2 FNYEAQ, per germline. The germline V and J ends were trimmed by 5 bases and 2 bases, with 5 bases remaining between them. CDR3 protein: CASSQITDTQYF. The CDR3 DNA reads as TGTGCCAGCAGCCAAATCACAGATACGCAGTATTTT.

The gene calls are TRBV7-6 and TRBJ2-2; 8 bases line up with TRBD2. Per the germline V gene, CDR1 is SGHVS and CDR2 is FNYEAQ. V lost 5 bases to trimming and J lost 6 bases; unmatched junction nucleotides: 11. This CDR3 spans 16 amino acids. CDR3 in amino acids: CASSVRRGEGAGELFF. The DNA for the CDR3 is TGTGCCAGCAGCGTAAGGCGGGGGGAAGGCGCCGGGGAGCTGTTTTTT. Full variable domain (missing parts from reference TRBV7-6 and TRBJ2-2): GAGVSQSPRYKVTKRGQDVALRCDPISGHVSLYWYRQALGQGPEFLTYFNYEAQQDKSGLPNDRFSAERPEGSISTLTIQRTEQRDSAMYRCASSVRRGEGAGELFFGEGSRLTVL.

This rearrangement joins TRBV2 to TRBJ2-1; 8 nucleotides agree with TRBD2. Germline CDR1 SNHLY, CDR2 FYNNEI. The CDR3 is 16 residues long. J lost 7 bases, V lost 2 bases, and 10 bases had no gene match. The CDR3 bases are TGTGCCAGCAGTGAATGGTCTGCGGGGGGACATAATGAGCAGTTCTTC. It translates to CASSEWSAGGHNEQFF.

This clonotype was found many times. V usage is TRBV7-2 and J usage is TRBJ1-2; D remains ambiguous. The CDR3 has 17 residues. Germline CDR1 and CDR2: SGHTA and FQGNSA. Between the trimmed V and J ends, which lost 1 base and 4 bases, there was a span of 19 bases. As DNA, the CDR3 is TGTGCCAGCAGCTTAGATCTTCCCGACGGACTTCCCTATGGCTACACCTTC. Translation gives CASSLDLPDGLPYGYTF.

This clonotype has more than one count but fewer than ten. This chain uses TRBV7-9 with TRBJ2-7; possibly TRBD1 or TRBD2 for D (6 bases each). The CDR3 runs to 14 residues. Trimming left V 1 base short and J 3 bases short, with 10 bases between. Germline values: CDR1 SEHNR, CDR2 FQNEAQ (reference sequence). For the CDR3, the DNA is TGTGCCAGCAGCTTAGAGGGGGGTGTCTACGAGCAGTACTTC. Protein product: CASSLEGGVYEQYF.

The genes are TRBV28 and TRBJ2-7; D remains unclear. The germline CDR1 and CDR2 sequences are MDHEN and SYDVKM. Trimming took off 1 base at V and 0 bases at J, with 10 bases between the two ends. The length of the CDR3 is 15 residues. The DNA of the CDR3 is TGTGCCAGCAGTTTATCCGTACCAAACTCCTACGAGCAGTACTTC. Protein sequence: CASSLSVPNSYEQYF. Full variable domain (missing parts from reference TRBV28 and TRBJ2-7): DVKVTQSSRYLVKRTGEKVFLECVQDMDHENMFWYRQDPGLGLRLIYFSYDVKMKEKGDIPEGYSVSREKKERFSLILESASTNQTSMYLCASSLSVPNSYEQYFGPGTRLTVT.

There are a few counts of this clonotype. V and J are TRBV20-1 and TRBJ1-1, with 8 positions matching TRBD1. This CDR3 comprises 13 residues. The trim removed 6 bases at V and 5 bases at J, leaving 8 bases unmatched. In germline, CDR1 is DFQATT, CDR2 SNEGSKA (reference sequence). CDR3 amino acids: CSAKGQAGTEAFF. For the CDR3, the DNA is TGCAGTGCGAAGGGACAGGCGGGGACTGAAGCTTTCTTT.

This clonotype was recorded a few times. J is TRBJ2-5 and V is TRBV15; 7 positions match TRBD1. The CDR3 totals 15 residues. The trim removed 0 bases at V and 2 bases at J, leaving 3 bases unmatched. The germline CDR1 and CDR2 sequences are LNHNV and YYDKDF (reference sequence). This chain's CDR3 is CATSRDLGQQETQYF. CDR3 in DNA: TGTGCCACCAGCAGAGATCTGGGACAGCAAGAGACCCAGTACTTC.

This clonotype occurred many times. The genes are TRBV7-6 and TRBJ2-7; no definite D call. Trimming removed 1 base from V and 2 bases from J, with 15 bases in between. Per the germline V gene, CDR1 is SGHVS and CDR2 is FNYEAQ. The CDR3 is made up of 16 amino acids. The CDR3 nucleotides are TGTGCCAGCAGCTTAGACCCTTCGGACCGGACCTACGAGCAGTACTTC. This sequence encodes CASSLDPSDRTYEQYF.

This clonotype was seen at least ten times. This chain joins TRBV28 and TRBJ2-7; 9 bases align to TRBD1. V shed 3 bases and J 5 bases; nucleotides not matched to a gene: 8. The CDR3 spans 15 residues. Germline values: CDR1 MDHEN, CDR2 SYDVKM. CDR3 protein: CASSFTGGTKNEQYF. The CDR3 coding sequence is TGTGCCAGCAGTTTCACAGGGGGCACTAAGAACGAGCAGTACTTC.

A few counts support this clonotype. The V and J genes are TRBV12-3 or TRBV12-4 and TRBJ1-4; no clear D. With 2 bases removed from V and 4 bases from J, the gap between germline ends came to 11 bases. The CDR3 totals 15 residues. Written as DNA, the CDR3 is TGTGCCAGCAGTTTACTATCCCCTCATAATGAAAAACTGTTTTTT. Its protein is CASSLLSPHNEKLFF.

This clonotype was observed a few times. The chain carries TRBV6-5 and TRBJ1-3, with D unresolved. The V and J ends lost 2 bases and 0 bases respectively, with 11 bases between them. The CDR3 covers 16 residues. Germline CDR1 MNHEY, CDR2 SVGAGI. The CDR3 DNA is TGTGCCAGCAGTTACGGTGGCATTAACTCTGGAAACACCATATATTTT. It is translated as CASSYGGINSGNTIYF.

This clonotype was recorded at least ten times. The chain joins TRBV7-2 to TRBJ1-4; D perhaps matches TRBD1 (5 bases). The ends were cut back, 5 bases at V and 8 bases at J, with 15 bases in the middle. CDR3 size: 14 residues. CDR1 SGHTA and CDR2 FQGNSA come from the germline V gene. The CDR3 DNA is TGTGCCAGCAGCCAGCGGCAGGGAAGAGAAAAACTGTTTTTT. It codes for CASSQRQGREKLFF.

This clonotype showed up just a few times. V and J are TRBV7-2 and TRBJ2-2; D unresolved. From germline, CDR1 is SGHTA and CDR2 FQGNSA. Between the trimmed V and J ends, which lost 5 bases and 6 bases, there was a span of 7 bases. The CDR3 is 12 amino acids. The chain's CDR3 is CASSPYAGELFF. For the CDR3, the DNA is TGTGCCAGCAGCCCCTACGCCGGGGAGCTGTTTTTT.

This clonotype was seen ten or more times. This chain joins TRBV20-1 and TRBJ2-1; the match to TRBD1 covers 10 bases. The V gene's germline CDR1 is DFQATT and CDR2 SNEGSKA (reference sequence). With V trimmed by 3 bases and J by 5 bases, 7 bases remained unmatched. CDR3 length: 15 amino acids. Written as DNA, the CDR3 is TGCAGTGCTAGCCGGACAGGGGGAATCGACAATGAGCAGTTCTTC. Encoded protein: CSASRTGGIDNEQFF.